These T cell receptor beta chains were read from a single sample in a study of blood T cell repertoires in COVID-19. The table came from immunoSEQ multiplex PCR; TCRdb's copy has only in-frame clones and leaves some out. There are 250,000 to 350,000 clones in the sample; roughly 88% occur only once, and approximately 4.2% lies in the top ten. The sample taken for sequencing was PBMCs or T cells enriched from blood (not recorded which). These receptors were taken from a woman in her twenties or thirties who had recovered from COVID-19. CDR3s leave out the opening cysteine and the closing phenylalanine or tryptophan.

v_call | cdr3_aa
TRBV7-9 | ASSRLGDRGTDTQY
TRBV7-8 | ASSLEGQGAYQPQH
TRBV21-1 | ASSKRDQGARGYT
TRBV28 | ASSSRGLSYSYEQY
TRBV29-1 | SVGRGQGTYGYT
TRBV28 | ASSPAGVGNTIY
TRBV5-1 | ASSLDLGSYNEQF
TRBV11-1 | ASSSAGDWHNYGYT
TRBV7-7 | ASSLRQAGELF
TRBV28 | ASRYRGPGAYEQY
TRBV25-1 | ASSELEGRQETQY
TRBV5-1 | ASSHGTGAGSYEQY
TRBV7-8 | ASSPAGTGNNQPQH
TRBV6-1 | ASSEEAEVRTEAF
TRBV28 | ASSQQGVNEQY
TRBV7-9 | ASSLSGGTLANYGYT
TRBV28 | ASRQGQAHGYT
TRBV3-1/TRBV3-2 | ASSQDPTRWLEAF
TRBV6-5 | ASRQGAEAF
TRBV5-4 | ASSGAGEGEQY
TRBV30 | AWRGLGLAYNEQF
TRBV25-1 | ASSDPDSRVDSPLH
TRBV14 | ASSQDTGPPYGYT
TRBV6-5 | ASSRGQGGGYT
TRBV28 | ASSLYSGRLGEQY
TRBV19 | ASSTGVVKETQY
TRBV7-9 | ASSPRGGNTIY
TRBV27 | ASSRGGPIDQPQH
TRBV7-9 | ASSLVSSRDNQPQH
TRBV6-4 | ASSDEGASREQF
TRBV24-1 | ATSDPTGEYIYNEQF
TRBV6-5 | ASSDQTGLETQY
TRBV3-1/TRBV3-2 | ASSPGQGAREKLF
TRBV29-1 | SVWGDGVSGYGYT
TRBV5-1 | ASSSSTNEKLF
TRBV6-5 | ASAGVLGGYT
TRBV5-6 | ASSDPTSPYEQY
TRBV5-1 | ASSPGTVHPESYEQY
TRBV27 | ASRTRGRTYEQY
TRBV5-6 | ASSLDRGLIAYEQY
TRBV5-6 | ASNFEKDSPLH
TRBV29-1 | SVEVTGGPSHNYGYT
TRBV7-9 | ASSLANRVAEAF
TRBV5-8 | ASSLFGQFATNEKLF
TRBV2 | ASIRTGGYT
TRBV13 | ASSSTGTGEYT
TRBV10-3 | AISRPGTGVGRVNEQF
TRBV28 | ASSFGGGADTQY
TRBV6-5 | ASSFSRDAPLH
TRBV10-3 | AISEPTGLGTEAF
TRBV12-2 | ASRTPGRSGSGEQY
TRBV19 | ASSIDGSYNEQF
TRBV28 | ASRERPTDTQY